This T cell receptor beta chain was retrieved from a study of T cells in Graves' hyperthyroidism and ophthalmopathy. Turning to the study itself: Initial diagnosis, before any treatment, was when peripheral blood was collected. Whole-study findings and limits: Ophthalmopathy got predicted by the model a median about six months before its onset.

On this clonotype itself: The antigen is undetermined.

Uncontrolled infection, other autoimmune disease, pregnancy or lactation excluded patients. Out of roughly 9.1 ml of fresh peripheral blood came the PBMCs. The V segment lost 5 bases and the J segment 0 bases; nucleotides outside the gene matches: 7. CDR1 and CDR2 from the germline V gene are SEHNR and FQNEAQ (reference sequence). CDR3 length: 16 residues. Using RNA transcripts as the source, TCR beta CDR3 regions were amplified. The TCR CDR3 first-round RT-PCR relied on the HTBI primer set. MiXCR was run by TCRdb on the multiplex PCR reads, yielding one entry per CDR3 protein. The sample shows about 580,000 distinct CDR3 sequences, approximately 15% of them seen only once.

Sequencing was done on a sample of blood. This chain connects TRBV7-9 to TRBJ2-1; TRBD2 matches at 7 bases. This sequence was found in a woman in her 30s with Graves' hyperthyroidism that later progressed to Graves' ophthalmopathy. CDR3 region: CASSPSGKSSYNEQFF. The CDR3 DNA reads as TGTGCCAGCAGCCCTAGCGGAAAAAGCTCCTACAATGAGCAGTTCTTC.